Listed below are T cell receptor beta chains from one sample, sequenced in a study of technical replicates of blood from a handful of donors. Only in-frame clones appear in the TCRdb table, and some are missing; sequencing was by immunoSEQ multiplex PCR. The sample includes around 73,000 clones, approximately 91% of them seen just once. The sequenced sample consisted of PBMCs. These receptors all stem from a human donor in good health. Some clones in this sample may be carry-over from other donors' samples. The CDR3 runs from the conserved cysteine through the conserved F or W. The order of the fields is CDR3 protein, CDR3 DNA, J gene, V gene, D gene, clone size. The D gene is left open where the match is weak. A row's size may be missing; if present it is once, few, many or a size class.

cdr3_aa: CARLTKQSAGELFF
cdr3_nt: TGCGCCCGCTTAACTAAGCAGAGCGCCGGGGAGCTGTTTTTT
j_call: TRBJ2-2
v_call: TRBV10-1
d_call: NA
clone_size: NA

cdr3_aa: CASNNRGVTNEQFF
cdr3_nt: TGTGCCAGCAACAACAGGGGGGTTACCAATGAGCAGTTCTTC
j_call: TRBJ2-1
v_call: TRBV6-5
d_call: TRBD1
clone_size: NA

cdr3_aa: CATSLSSDTGELFF
cdr3_nt: TGTGCCACCTCACTCTCGTCCGACACCGGGGAGCTGTTTTTT
j_call: TRBJ2-2
v_call: TRBV6-5
d_call: NA
clone_size: NA

cdr3_aa: CASSIMETQYF
cdr3_nt: TGTGCCAGTAGTATTATGGAGACCCAGTACTTC
j_call: TRBJ2-5
v_call: TRBV19
d_call: NA
clone_size: NA

cdr3_aa: CASSIPDWDQPQHF
cdr3_nt: TGTGCCAGTAGTATTCCGGACTGGGATCAGCCCCAGCATTTT
j_call: TRBJ1-5
v_call: TRBV19
d_call: NA
clone_size: NA

cdr3_aa: CASSATGTAYEQYF
cdr3_nt: TGTGCCAGCAGCGCAACCGGGACAGCCTACGAGCAGTACTTC
j_call: TRBJ2-7
v_call: TRBV9
d_call: TRBD1
clone_size: NA

cdr3_aa: CASSRELAVQETQYF
cdr3_nt: TGTGCCAGCTCACGCGAACTAGCGGTCCAAGAGACCCAGTACTTC
j_call: TRBJ2-5
v_call: TRBV18
d_call: TRBD2
clone_size: NA

cdr3_aa: CASSPLDRGPSNYGYTF
cdr3_nt: TGTGCCAGCAGCCCGCTGGACAGGGGGCCTTCAAACTATGGCTACACCTTC
j_call: TRBJ1-2
v_call: TRBV4-2
d_call: TRBD1
clone_size: NA

cdr3_aa: CASSSNWGEYNEQFF
cdr3_nt: TGTGCCAGCAGCAGCAACTGGGGGGAATACAATGAGCAGTTCTTC
j_call: TRBJ2-1
v_call: TRBV13
d_call: NA
clone_size: NA

cdr3_aa: CASSDSVTDTQYF
cdr3_nt: TGTGCCAGCAGTGACTCAGTCACAGATACGCAGTATTTT
j_call: TRBJ2-3
v_call: TRBV28
d_call: NA
clone_size: NA

cdr3_aa: CASSPTGGDTYEQYF
cdr3_nt: TGTGCCAGCAGCCCTACAGGGGGCGATACCTACGAGCAGTACTTC
j_call: TRBJ2-7
v_call: TRBV7-3
d_call: TRBD1
clone_size: NA

cdr3_aa: CASSGAPRMFGYTF
cdr3_nt: TGTGCCAGCAGTGGGGCCCCCCGTATGTTTGGCTACACCTTC
j_call: TRBJ1-2
v_call: TRBV6-6
d_call: NA
clone_size: NA

cdr3_aa: CASSPPPF
cdr3_nt: TGTGCCAGCAGCCCCCCCCCTTTT
j_call: TRBJ1-1
v_call: TRBV7-2
d_call: NA
clone_size: NA

cdr3_aa: CASRPTRGHGGPYEQYF
cdr3_nt: TGTGCCAGCAGACCTACCAGGGGGCATGGGGGCCCCTACGAGCAGTACTTC
j_call: TRBJ2-7
v_call: TRBV19
d_call: TRBD1
clone_size: NA

cdr3_aa: CASSSYNRMDRREFF
cdr3_nt: TGTGCCAGCAGCTCCTACAACAGAATGGACAGGAGGGAGTTCTTC
j_call: TRBJ2-1
v_call: TRBV7-2
d_call: NA
clone_size: NA

cdr3_aa: CASSQDGHPWEGYTF
cdr3_nt: TGCGCCAGCAGCCAAGATGGCCACCCCTGGGAGGGCTACACCTTC
j_call: TRBJ1-2
v_call: TRBV4-3
d_call: NA
clone_size: NA

cdr3_aa: CASSLTAYNEQFF
cdr3_nt: TGTGCCAGCAGCTTAACGGCCTACAATGAGCAGTTCTTC
j_call: TRBJ2-1
v_call: TRBV7-2
d_call: NA
clone_size: NA

cdr3_aa: CASSLSGQGAWETQYF
cdr3_nt: TGTGCCAGCAGTTTATCAGGTCAGGGGGCTTGGGAGACCCAGTACTTC
j_call: TRBJ2-5
v_call: TRBV27
d_call: TRBD1
clone_size: few

cdr3_aa: CASSPTGLAVNTGELFF
cdr3_nt: TGTGCCAGCAGCCCGACCGGACTAGCGGTTAACACCGGGGAGCTGTTTTTT
j_call: TRBJ2-2
v_call: TRBV5-6
d_call: TRBD2
clone_size: NA

cdr3_aa: CASSSPRTSGTYEQYF
cdr3_nt: TGTGCCAGCAGCTCCCCCCGGACTAGCGGGACCTACGAGCAGTACTTC
j_call: TRBJ2-7
v_call: TRBV7-9
d_call: TRBD2
clone_size: NA

cdr3_aa: CASSLELAGHNEQFF
cdr3_nt: TGCGCCAGCAGCTTGGAACTAGCGGGACACAATGAGCAGTTCTTC
j_call: TRBJ2-1
v_call: TRBV5-1
d_call: TRBD2
clone_size: NA

cdr3_aa: CASSHRQGQPYSYEQYF
cdr3_nt: TGTGCCAGCAGCCACCGGCAGGGCCAACCGTACTCCTACGAGCAGTACTTC
j_call: TRBJ2-7
v_call: TRBV7-2
d_call: NA
clone_size: NA

cdr3_aa: CASSQTLAGYSYEQYF
cdr3_nt: TGTGCCAGCAGCCAGACACTAGCGGGATATTCCTACGAGCAGTACTTC
j_call: TRBJ2-7
v_call: TRBV7-8
d_call: TRBD2
clone_size: once

cdr3_aa: CASSLGSEAYNEQFF
cdr3_nt: TGTGCCAGCAGCTTAGGTAGCGAGGCATACAATGAGCAGTTCTTC
j_call: TRBJ2-1
v_call: TRBV7-2
d_call: NA
clone_size: NA

cdr3_aa: CASSSTSGGGETQYF
cdr3_nt: TGTGCCAGCAGCTCGACTAGCGGGGGTGGGGAGACCCAGTACTTC
j_call: TRBJ2-5
v_call: TRBV11-2
d_call: TRBD2
clone_size: NA

cdr3_aa: CASSPRQNNRPYSNQPQHF
cdr3_nt: TGTGCCAGCAGCCCCCGACAGAATAACCGTCCTTATAGCAATCAGCCCCAGCATTTT
j_call: TRBJ1-5
v_call: TRBV7-2
d_call: NA
clone_size: NA

cdr3_aa: CASSLVGGSQETQYF
cdr3_nt: TGTGCCAGCAGCTTAGTGGGGGGTAGTCAAGAGACCCAGTACTTC
j_call: TRBJ2-5
v_call: TRBV7-9
d_call: NA
clone_size: NA

cdr3_aa: CASSQDLGAGRPYF
cdr3_nt: TGCGCCAGCAGCCAAGATTTAGGGGCGGGACGGCCGTACTTC
j_call: TRBJ2-4
v_call: TRBV4-3
d_call: NA
clone_size: once

cdr3_aa: CASSQGPLSYEQYF
cdr3_nt: TGTGCCAGCAGCCAAGGTCCCCTTTCCTACGAGCAGTACTTC
j_call: TRBJ2-7
v_call: TRBV4-2
d_call: NA
clone_size: NA